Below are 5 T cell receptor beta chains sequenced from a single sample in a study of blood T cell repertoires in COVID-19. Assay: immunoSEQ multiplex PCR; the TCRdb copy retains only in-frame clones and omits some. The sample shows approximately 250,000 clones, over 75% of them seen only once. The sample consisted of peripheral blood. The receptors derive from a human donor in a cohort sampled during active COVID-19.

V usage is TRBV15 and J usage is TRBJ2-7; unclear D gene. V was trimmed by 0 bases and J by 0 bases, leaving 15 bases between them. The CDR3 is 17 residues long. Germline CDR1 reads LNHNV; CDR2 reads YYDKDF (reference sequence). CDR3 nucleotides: TGTGCCACCAGCAGAGATAGAGACCGGGTTCCCTCCTACGAGCAGTACTTC. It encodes CATSRDRDRVPSYEQYF.

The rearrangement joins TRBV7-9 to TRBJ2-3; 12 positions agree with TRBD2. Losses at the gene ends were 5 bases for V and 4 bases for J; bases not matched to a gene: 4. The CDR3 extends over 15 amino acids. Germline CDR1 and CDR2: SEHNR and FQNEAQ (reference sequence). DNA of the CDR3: TGTGCCAGCAGCAGGACTAGCGGGATCGCAGATACGCAGTATTTT. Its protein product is CASSRTSGIADTQYF.

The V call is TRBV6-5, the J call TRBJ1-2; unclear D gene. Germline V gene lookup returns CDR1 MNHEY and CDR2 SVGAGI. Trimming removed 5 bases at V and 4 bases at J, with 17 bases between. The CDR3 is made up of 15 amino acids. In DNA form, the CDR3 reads TGTGCCAGCAGTCCCTCTTCGGGTCTTAGCTATGGCTACACCTTC. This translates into CASSPSSGLSYGYTF.

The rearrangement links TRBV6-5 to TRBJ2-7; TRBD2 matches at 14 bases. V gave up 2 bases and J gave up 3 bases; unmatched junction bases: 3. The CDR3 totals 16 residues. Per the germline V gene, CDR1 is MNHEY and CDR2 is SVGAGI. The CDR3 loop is CASSYGGLAGDYEQYF. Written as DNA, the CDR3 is TGTGCCAGCAGTTACGGGGGACTAGCGGGAGACTACGAGCAGTACTTC.

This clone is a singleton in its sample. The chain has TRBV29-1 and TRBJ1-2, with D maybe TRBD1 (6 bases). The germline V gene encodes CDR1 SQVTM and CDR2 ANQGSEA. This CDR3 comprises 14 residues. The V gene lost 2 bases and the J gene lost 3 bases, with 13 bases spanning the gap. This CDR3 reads CSVESQGHYYGYTF. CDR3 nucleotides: TGCAGCGTTGAAAGCCAGGGACACTACTATGGCTACACCTTC.